This T cell receptor beta chain was documented in a study of T-cell memory formation after mild COVID-19. Study context: Clusters were largely donor specific.

This CDR3 region has 16 residues. The V gene lost 3 bases and the J gene lost 5 bases, with 20 bases spanning the gap. Germline lookup yields CDR1 SQVTM and CDR2 ANQGSEA. One entry per CDR3 protein, called by TCRdb with MiXCR from the 5' RACE reads. The table includes around 450,000 distinct CDR3 sequences, 20% to 25% detected once. This clonotype came up a few times. Material: PBMCs or a T cell subset sorted from them (not recorded which). The TCR was taken from an adult woman who had mild COVID-19 (a few samples of this study predate the infection). Cell type and time point are not known. The chain has TRBV29-1 and TRBJ2-1, with D possibly TRBD1 on 7 matching bases. The CDR3 spells CSVDEDSGGLDNEQFF. Here the CDR3 DNA reads TGCAGCGTTGACGAAGACTCAGGGGGACTTGACAATGAGCAGTTCTTC.